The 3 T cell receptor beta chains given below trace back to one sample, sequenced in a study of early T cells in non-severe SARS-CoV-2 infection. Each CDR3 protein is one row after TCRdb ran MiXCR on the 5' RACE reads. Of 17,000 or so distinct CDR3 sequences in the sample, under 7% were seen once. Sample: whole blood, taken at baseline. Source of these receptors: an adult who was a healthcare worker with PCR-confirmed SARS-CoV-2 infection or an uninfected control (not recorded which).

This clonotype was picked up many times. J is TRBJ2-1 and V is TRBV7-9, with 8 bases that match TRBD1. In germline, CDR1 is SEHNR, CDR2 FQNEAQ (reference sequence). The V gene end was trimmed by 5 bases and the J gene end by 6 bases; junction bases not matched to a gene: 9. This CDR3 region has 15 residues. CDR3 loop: CASSTDRVRPNEQFF. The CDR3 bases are TGTGCCAGCAGCACGGACAGGGTTAGACCCAATGAGCAGTTCTTC.

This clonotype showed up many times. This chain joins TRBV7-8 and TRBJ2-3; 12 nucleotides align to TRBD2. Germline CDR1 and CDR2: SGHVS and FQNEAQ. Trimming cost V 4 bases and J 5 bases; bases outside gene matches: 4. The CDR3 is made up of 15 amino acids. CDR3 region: CASSSSGGEQDTQYF. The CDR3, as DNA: TGTGCCAGCAGCTCTAGCGGGGGGGAGCAAGATACGCAGTATTTT.

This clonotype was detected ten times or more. The CDR3: CASSEGTLGFF. Here the CDR3 DNA reads TGTGCCAGCAGTGAAGGTACTCTGGGTTTCTTT. The rearrangement joins TRBV25-1 to TRBJ1-1; no clear D gene. Germline V gene lookup returns CDR1 MGHDK and CDR2 SYGVNS. The CDR3 loop spans 11 amino acids. The ends were cut back, 2 bases at V and 13 bases at J, with 11 bases in the middle.